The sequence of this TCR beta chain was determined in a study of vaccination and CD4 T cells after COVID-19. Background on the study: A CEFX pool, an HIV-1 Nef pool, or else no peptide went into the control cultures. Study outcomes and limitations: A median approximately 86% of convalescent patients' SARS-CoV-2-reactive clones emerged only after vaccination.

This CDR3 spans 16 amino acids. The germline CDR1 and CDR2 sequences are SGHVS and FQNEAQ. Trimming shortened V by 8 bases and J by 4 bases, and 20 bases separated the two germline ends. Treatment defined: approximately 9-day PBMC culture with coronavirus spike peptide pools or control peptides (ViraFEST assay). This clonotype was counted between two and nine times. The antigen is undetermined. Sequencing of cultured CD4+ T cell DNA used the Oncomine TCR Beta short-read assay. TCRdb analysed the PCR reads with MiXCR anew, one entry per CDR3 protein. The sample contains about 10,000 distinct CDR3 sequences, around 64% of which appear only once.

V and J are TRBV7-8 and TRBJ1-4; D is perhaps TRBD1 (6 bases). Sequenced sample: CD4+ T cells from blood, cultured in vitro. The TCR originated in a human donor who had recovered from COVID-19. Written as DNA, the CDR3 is TGTGCCAGCGCCAAGGGCTGGGGGGCCCTTAATGAAAAACTGTTTTTT. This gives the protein CASAKGWGALNEKLFF.